This TCR beta chain was captured in a study of cytomegalovirus exposure and HLA in healthy donors. From germline, CDR1 is SGHNT and CDR2 YYREEE (reference sequence). The CDR3 length is 12 residues. V was shortened by 1 base and J by 9 bases, with 8 bases between the two germline ends. Repertoires were generated with immunoSEQ multiplex PCR, while TCRdb's copy carries only in-frame clones and drops some. The sample gives around 66,000 clones, approximately 96% of which show up once; 1.5% to 2% is in the top ten. Input material: PBMCs. This receptor was obtained from a woman between 18 and 30 years old in good health and CMV-seropositive. The V and J genes are TRBV5-4 and TRBJ2-1; tentative D call: TRBD1 (6 bases). CDR3 nucleotides: TGTGCCAGCAGCTTGTGGGGGCTTGAGCAGTTCTTC. Amino acid sequence: CASSLWGLEQFF.